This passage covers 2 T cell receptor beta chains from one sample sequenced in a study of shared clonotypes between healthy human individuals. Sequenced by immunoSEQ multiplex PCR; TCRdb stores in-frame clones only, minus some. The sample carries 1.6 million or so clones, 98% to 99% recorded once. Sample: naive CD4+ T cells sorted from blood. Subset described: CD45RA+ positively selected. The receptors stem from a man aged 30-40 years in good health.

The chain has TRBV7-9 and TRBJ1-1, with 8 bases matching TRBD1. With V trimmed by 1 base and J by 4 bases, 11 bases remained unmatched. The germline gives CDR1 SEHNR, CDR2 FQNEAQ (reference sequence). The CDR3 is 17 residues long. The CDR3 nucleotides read TGTGCCAGCAGCTTAGGACCCCCCCGACAGGGGAGCACTGAAGCTTTCTTT. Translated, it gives CASSLGPPRQGSTEAFF.

The CDR3 DNA follows: TGTGCCAGCAGCCCCACAATTAGCGGGAGGGCAGATACGCAGTATTTT. Protein sequence: CASSPTISGRADTQYF. This sequence joins TRBV7-9 and TRBJ2-3, with TRBD2 identical over 11 bases. The germline V gene encodes CDR1 SEHNR and CDR2 FQNEAQ (reference sequence). Trimming at V came to 5 bases and at J to 4 bases, leaving 8 bases not matched to a gene. This CDR3 has 16 residues.